This T cell receptor (beta chain) appears in the sequencing data of a study of T cells after yellow fever vaccination. Trimming took off 7 bases at V and 2 bases at J, with 12 bases between the two ends. The CDR3 covers 13 residues. Germline V gene lookup returns CDR1 DFQATT and CDR2 SNEGSKA (reference sequence). Study-level results: On re-exposure, the response was weaker but peaked faster, at day 5 versus 15. CD4 and CD8 compartments shared a small share of clonotypes, likely from convergent recombination. Most primary-vaccination clones reappeared after the booster (about 95% CD4, around 88% CD8).

This clonotype has only a few counts. What it binds is unknown. 5'RACE template switching added a universal primer site and UMIs to TCR cDNA. TCRdb re-analysed the 5' RACE reads in MiXCR, keeping a single row per CDR3 protein. The repertoire includes hundreds of thousands of distinct CDR3 sequences, 8.7% of them detected once, and about 20% sits in the top ten. The starting material was PBMCs, obtained on the day of the first yellow fever vaccination. This sequence was found in a man between 18 and 29 years old who received the YFV17D yellow fever vaccine. The V and J genes are TRBV20-1 and TRBJ2-1; D may correspond to TRBD1 or TRBD2 (5 bases each). For the CDR3, the DNA is TGCAGTGGTTATGGGGGAACCTACAATGAGCAGTTCTTC. Its protein is CSGYGGTYNEQFF.